The present T cell receptor beta chain was sequenced within a study of OX40 agonist ivuxolimab in advanced cancers. The wider study: All patients had ivuxolimab intravenously every 2 weeks at 0.01 to 10 mg/kg.

In the case of this clone: Its cognate antigen is unknown.

The CDR3 has 15 residues. Trimming took 2 bases from V and 4 from J, leaving 14 bases between them. The germline V gene encodes CDR1 SGHRS and CDR2 YFSETQ. Broader study findings: Expanded clones were, on average, more numerous among CD8+ T cells than CD4+.

Produced via immunoSEQ multiplex PCR; TCRdb's table is partial and in-frame only. The repertoire holds roughly 20,000 clones, with more than 65% as singletons. The source of this sequence is an adult with an advanced solid tumor such as melanoma, head and neck, liver or kidney cancer. The sequencing here drew on CD4+ or CD8+ T cells sorted from blood, taken in a trial of the OX40 agonist ivuxolimab. The chain combines TRBV5-1 with TRBJ2-3, with D possibly matching TRBD2 (5 bases). CDR3 sequence: CASSLERPTADTQYF. CDR3 DNA sequence: TGCGCCAGCAGCTTAGAGCGGCCGACGGCAGATACGCAGTATTTT.